This TCR beta chain was observed in a study of blood T cells in healthy people across ages. Findings and caveats of the study: Per million T cells, the diversity of TCR beta decreased roughly linearly as age advanced. A conclusive naive versus antigen-experienced comparison was prevented by the unsorted PBMCs.

The germline V gene has CDR1 SGHTA and CDR2 FQGNSA. V lost 2 bases and J 10 bases, leaving 12 bases between the germline ends. This CDR3 has 14 amino acids. The study recruited healthy Caucasian donors from Russia who were aged roughly 6 to 95. At least 6 million PBMCs were isolated per sample. Worth noting for this clonotype: The target antigen is unknown.

Alongside a J-beta primer mix, a sample-barcoded 5' primer served in a second PCR lasting roughly 7 to 12 cycles. In TCRdb, the 5' RACE reads were re-called with MiXCR into one record per CDR3 protein. Here the sample spans over 950,000 distinct CDR3 sequences, around 54% being singletons. This chain uses TRBV7-2 with TRBJ1-6, with a possible D match to TRBD1 (6 bases). Sequenced sample: blood. The source is a woman in her fifties or sixties in good health. Here the CDR3 DNA reads TGTGCCAGCAGCTTAAACAGGGCAGGATCACCCCTCCACTTT. Its protein is CASSLNRAGSPLHF.